The 4 T cell receptor beta chains presented below share a single source sample, sequenced in a study of low-dose radiotherapy and immunotherapy resistance in tumors. First-strand cDNA used TRAV- and TRBV-specific primers, covering alpha and beta chains. Amplification, which lasted 20 to 25 PCR cycles, used a constant-region primer and V-primer adapter to amplify TCRs. In TCRdb, the reads were re-called with MiXCR into one record per CDR3 protein. Of approximately 6,000 distinct CDR3 sequences in the sample, approximately 78% were seen once. The receptors stem from a human donor with advanced metastatic prostate, ovarian, gallbladder or colorectal cancer (not recorded which). This table probably holds off-target reads from a library built for another chain.

V usage is TRBV28 and J usage is TRBJ2-5, with 9 bases that match TRBD1. The germline CDR1 and CDR2 sequences are MDHEN and SYDVKM. CDR3 length: 17 amino acids. V lost 5 bases to trimming and J lost 7 bases; unmatched junction nucleotides: 17. Written as DNA, the CDR3 is TGTGCCAGCAGTAGCGCCTACAGGGGGCGGGACGCCTCGACCCAGTACTTC. Translation gives CASSSAYRGRDASTQYF.

This clonotype has a single count. J is TRBJ1-1 and V is TRBV7-9; D is undetermined. CDR1 is SEHNR, CDR2 FQNEAQ, per germline (reference sequence). This CDR3 spans 13 amino acids. The V end was cut by 0 bases, the J end by 5 bases, with 7 bases between. For the CDR3, the DNA is TGTGCCAGCAGCTTAGCTACCGGAACTGAAGCTTTCTTT. Translation gives CASSLATGTEAFF.

CDR3 in amino acids: CASSLGQGAFF. CDR3 nucleotide sequence: TGTGCCAGCAGTTTGGGACAGGGAGCTTTCTTT. The chain is built from TRBV28 and TRBJ1-1; TRBD1 aligns across 9 bases. Germline V gives CDR1 MDHEN, CDR2 SYDVKM. The CDR3 contains 11 residues. Germline trimming cut 3 bases from V and 10 bases from J; bases unmatched to any gene: 0.

A few counts support this clonotype. The chain couples TRBV5-1 to TRBJ2-1; D might be TRBD1 or TRBD2, each matching 5 bases. This CDR3 is built from 15 residues. Germline V lookup: CDR1 SGHRS, CDR2 YFSETQ. V shed 0 bases and J shed 0 bases, with 7 bases lying between them. The CDR3 here is CASSLGGFSYNEQFF. The DNA for the CDR3 is TGCGCCAGCAGCTTGGGGGGGTTCTCCTACAATGAGCAGTTCTTC.